A single sample is the source of the 10 T cell receptor beta chains below, sequenced in a study of post-analysis software for immune sequencing data. Broader study findings: Among four to six TRBV segments more frequent in patients than controls were TRBV5-6, TRBV5-1 and TRBV20-1.

Libraries were made from TCR beta cDNA, and they carried unique molecular identifiers. TCRdb recomputed calls from the PCR reads with MiXCR, one row per CDR3 protein. This table has some 690,000 distinct CDR3 sequences, roughly 29% appearing once. No antigen is known for these receptors. The sequencing sample was made of blood. The receptors were sampled from a girl aged 5-17 years with multiple sclerosis.

This CDR3 is CASSVGQSMDSPLHF. In DNA form, the CDR3 reads TGTGCCAGCAGCGTAGGACAGTCTATGGATTCACCCCTCCACTTT. The chain combines TRBV9 with TRBJ1-6, with D maybe TRBD1 (5 bases). Deletions cut 0 bases from V and 8 bases from J, with 12 bases between. Germline V gene lookup returns CDR1 SGDLS and CDR2 YYNGEE. CDR3 length: 15 amino acids.

V is TRBV27 and J is TRBJ2-1, with 10 bases lining up with TRBD1. The CDR3 contains 14 residues. Germline V lookup: CDR1 MNHEY, CDR2 SMNVEV (reference sequence). The V and J ends lost 6 bases and 9 bases, in that order; junction bases with no gene match: 8. In DNA form, the CDR3 reads TGTGCCAGCAGCTTCGACAGGGGGCTTAGTGAGCAGTTCTTC. As protein: CASSFDRGLSEQFF.

Only a few counts were recorded for this clonotype. The chain links TRBV5-1 to TRBJ2-1; D gene uncertain. The length of the CDR3 is 12 residues. Trimming left V 4 bases short and J 11 bases short, with 13 bases between. CDR1 is SGHRS, CDR2 YFSETQ, per germline. CDR3 in DNA: TGCGCCAGCAGCGATATGACCCGCAAGCAGTTCTTC. Translating it yields CASSDMTRKQFF.

The chain employs TRBV20-1 and TRBJ1-1; D is undetermined. The V gene lost 6 bases and the J gene lost 9 bases, with 5 bases spanning the gap. The CDR3 has 8 amino acids. In germline, CDR1 is DFQATT, CDR2 SNEGSKA (reference sequence). The CDR3 bases are TGCAGTGCCCCTCAAGCTTTCTTT. Residues: CSAPQAFF.

This clonotype was recorded a few times. The chain couples TRBV5-1 to TRBJ2-3; 8 bases agree with TRBD1. This CDR3 spans 15 amino acids. CDR1 and CDR2 from the germline V gene are SGHRS and YFSETQ. Unmatched junction bases numbered 6, after V lost 5 bases and J lost 1 base. CDR3 coding DNA: TGCGCCAGCAGTGGACAGGGCGGGGGCACAGATACGCAGTATTTT. Residues: CASSGQGGGTDTQYF.

J is TRBJ2-3 and V is TRBV6-2 or TRBV6-3; 14 bases fit TRBD2. This CDR3 is built from 17 residues. Trimming took 5 bases from V and 6 from J; bases not matched to a gene: 10. Germline CDR1 reads MNHEY; CDR2 reads SVGEGT. The CDR3 loop reads CASSKTGTSGRSDTQYF. CDR3 nucleotides: TGTGCCAGCAGTAAGACCGGGACTAGCGGGAGATCGGATACGCAGTATTTT.

The table lists this clonotype with a few counts. The chain has TRBV9 and TRBJ1-1; D call uncertain. Trimming took 3 bases from V and 8 from J, leaving 17 bases between them. The CDR3 extends over 14 amino acids. Germline CDR1 is SGDLS and CDR2 is YYNGEE. The CDR3 bases are TGTGCCAGCAGCGCTCGTAAGACCGGTATGGAAGCTTTCTTT. This sequence encodes CASSARKTGMEAFF.

The count of this clonotype is one. At one of its ends the junction is not consistent with the germline gene, which may arise from a read error. This sequence joins TRBV3-1 and TRBJ1-2, with a weak D call TRBD1 (5 bases). CDR1 and CDR2 (germline): LGHDT, YNNKEL (reference sequence). The length of the CDR3 is 15 residues. The DNA of the CDR3 is TGTGTCAGCACCATGAGGGGAACGGGCGGCTATGGCTACACCTTC. Amino acids: CVSTMRGTGGYGYTF.

The J gene is TRBJ2-1, the V gene TRBV7-9; 9 bases are shared with TRBD2. The ends lost 5 bases at V and 8 bases at J; junction bases unmatched: 7. Germline CDR1 is SEHNR and CDR2 is FQNEAQ (reference sequence). The CDR3 totals 14 residues. CDR3 protein: CASSLSGSKDEQFF. The DNA for the CDR3 is TGTGCCAGCAGCCTTAGCGGGAGTAAGGATGAGCAGTTCTTC.

The chain couples TRBV7-2 to TRBJ1-6, with 8 positions matching TRBD1. The J segment lost 7 bases and the V segment lost 5 bases, leaving 4 bases of the junction unmatched. CDR1 and CDR2 (germline): SGHTA, FQGNSA. This CDR3 has 14 residues. The CDR3 nucleotides are TGTGCCAGCAGCCCCCAGGGGGCCAATTCACCCCTCCACTTT. Translation: CASSPQGANSPLHF.